This TCR beta chain emerged from a study of blood T cell repertoires in COVID-19. Profiling relied on immunoSEQ multiplex PCR, and the TCRdb table lists in-frame clones only, not all of them. The sample yields a few hundred thousand clones, around 87% seen once. V lost 4 bases and J 3 bases, leaving 16 bases between the germline ends. The germline CDR1 and CDR2 sequences are SGDLS and YYNGEE. CDR3 length: 16 amino acids. The gene calls are TRBV9 and TRBJ2-2; tentatively, D is TRBD2 (7 bases). Sequencing input: PBMCs or T cells enriched from blood (not recorded which). This receptor was obtained from a man aged 30 to 45 who had recovered from COVID-19. The CDR3 loop is CASSPFGGRDTGELFF. Written as DNA, the CDR3 is TGTGCCAGCAGCCCTTTCGGGGGGCGAGACACCGGGGAGCTGTTTTTT.